Below, one TCR beta chain is given with its context. No antigen is known for it. The data derive from a study of shared clonotypes between healthy human individuals. This table comes from immunoSEQ multiplex PCR, and its TCRdb copy is limited to in-frame clones, with some not included. The data contain about 2.4 million clones, 80% to 95% of them seen just once; the ten biggest clones take up 0.36%. Notes on the study in general: Estimated richness values were generally larger in naive subsets than in memory subsets.

This sequence was found in a man younger than 35 in good health. Some clones in this sample may be carry-over from other donors' samples. Sequencing used naive CD4+ T cells from PBMCs. Subset: CD45RA+ positively selected.

The CDR3 DNA reads TGTGCCATCAGTGCCAGAGGGAACGGGGGCGACGGAAACATTCAGTACTTC. The encoded protein is CAISARGNGGDGNIQYF. The chain combines TRBV10-3 with TRBJ2-4; D possibly uses TRBD1 or TRBD2 (6 bases each). Germline CDR1 is ENHRY and CDR2 is SYGVKD. The V gene lost 4 bases and the J gene lost 6 bases, with 22 bases spanning the gap. The CDR3 covers 17 residues.